The 24 T cell receptor beta chains in this list originate from one sample, sequenced in a study of immune evolution from preneoplasia to lung adenocarcinoma. The assay was immunoSEQ multiplex PCR, and TCRdb's table has in-frame clones only and misses some. This table has 5,000 or so clones, about three quarters appearing once. Sequencing was done on a sample of FFPE lung adenocarcinoma in situ tissue. These receptors all stem from a person aged 60-80 years with lung adenocarcinoma.

This chain uses TRBV11-3 with TRBJ1-1; no definite D call. CDR1 SGHNT and CDR2 YENEEA come from the germline V gene. Between the trimmed V and J ends, which lost 5 bases and 0 bases, there was a span of 7 bases. CDR3 length: 13 amino acids. Here the CDR3 DNA reads TGTGCCAGCAGCCTGGAGATGAACACTGAAGCTTTCTTT. Protein product: CASSLEMNTEAFF.

This chain connects TRBV14 to TRBJ1-1, with D possibly TRBD1 on 5 matching bases. CDR1 is SGHDN and CDR2 is FVKESK in the germline V gene. This CDR3 comprises 13 residues. V was cut by 2 bases and J by 3 bases, with 7 bases left in between. As DNA, the CDR3 is TGTGCCAGCAGCCAACAGGGCTACACTGAAGCTTTCTTT. Encoded protein: CASSQQGYTEAFF.

The rearrangement links TRBV9 to TRBJ2-7; 9 nucleotides agree with TRBD1. The V gene end was trimmed by 4 bases and the J gene end by 4 bases; junction bases not matched to a gene: 12. Germline lookup yields CDR1 SGDLS and CDR2 YYNGEE. CDR3 size: 16 residues. CDR3 sequence reads: CASSPNPGQGVYEQYF. DNA for the CDR3: TGTGCCAGCAGCCCAAACCCGGGACAGGGAGTATACGAGCAGTACTTC.

The V gene is TRBV21-1, the J gene TRBJ1-5. TRBV21-1 is noted as a pseudogene. The CDR3 spans 16 residues. CDR3 coding DNA: TGTGCCAGCAGCAAAGGTGTTCGAACGAGCAATCAGCCCCAGCATTTT. It codes for CASSKGVRTSNQPQHF.

The chain joins TRBV7-3 to TRBJ2-2; D might be TRBD1 (5 bases). This CDR3 region has 13 residues. V was shortened by 5 bases and J by 4 bases, with 8 bases between the two germline ends. CDR1 SGHTA and CDR2 FQGTGA come from the germline V gene. The CDR3 here is CASSGQGTGELFF. In DNA, the CDR3 is TGTGCCAGCAGCGGGCAGGGCACCGGGGAGCTGTTTTTT.

This chain connects TRBV4-1 to TRBJ2-5, with D perhaps matching TRBD1 (6 bases). Germline CDR1 is MGHRA and CDR2 is YSYEKL. Trimming pared 3 bases from V and 2 bases from J, leaving 16 bases between. This CDR3 contains 16 residues. The chain's CDR3 is CASSQNHLTGQETQYF. CDR3 DNA: TGCGCCAGCAGCCAGAATCATTTGACAGGTCAAGAGACCCAGTACTTC.

The chain uses TRBV15 and TRBJ1-4, with 7 bases lining up with TRBD1. CDR1 is LNHNV and CDR2 is YYDKDF in the germline V gene (reference sequence). CDR3 size: 14 residues. V dropped 5 bases and J dropped 5; count of bases not matched to a gene: 5. The CDR3 loop reads CATSSTGPNEKLFF. Here the CDR3 DNA reads TGTGCCACCAGCTCGACAGGGCCCAATGAAAAACTGTTTTTT.

The rearrangement links TRBV9 to TRBJ2-6; possible D gene TRBD2, 5 bases. This CDR3 has 17 amino acids. Trimming cost V 0 bases and J 0 bases, with 10 bases left between them. Germline V CDR1 and CDR2: SGDLS, YYNGEE. The CDR3 region has the DNA TGTGCCAGCAGCGTAGGACTGGGGAGCTCTGGGGCCAACGTCCTGACTTTC. Translated, it gives CASSVGLGSSGANVLTF.

CDR3 sequence reads: CASSQDETGYNEQFF. The DNA of the CDR3 is TGTGCCAGCAGCCAAGATGAGACAGGGTACAATGAGCAGTTCTTC. This rearrangement joins TRBV14 to TRBJ2-1; 7 positions match TRBD1. The CDR3 spans 15 residues. V lost 0 bases and J lost 4; bases outside the gene matches: 3. CDR1 and CDR2 from the germline V gene are SGHDN and FVKESK.

The chain employs TRBV5-1 and TRBJ1-1, with a tentative D call TRBD1 (6 bases). Germline V gene lookup returns CDR1 SGHRS and CDR2 YFSETQ. The CDR3 has 14 amino acids. Between the trimmed V and J ends, which lost 0 bases and 0 bases, there was a span of 6 bases. CDR3 in amino acids: CASSLGQVNTEAFF. In nucleotides, the CDR3 is TGCGCCAGCAGCTTGGGACAGGTGAACACTGAAGCTTTCTTT. Full variable domain (outside the CDR3, taken from reference TRBV5-1 and TRBJ1-1): KAGVTQTPRYLIKTRGQQVTLSCSPISGHRSVSWYQQTPGQGLQFLFEYFSETQRNKGNFPGRFSGRQFSNSRSEMNVSTLELGDSALYLCASSLGQVNTEAFFGQGTRLTVV.

The J gene is TRBJ2-7, the V gene TRBV6-5, with D hard to call. Germline CDR1 is MNHEY and CDR2 is SVGAGI. V shed 8 bases and J shed 2 bases, with 7 bases lying between them. The CDR3 totals 11 residues. CDR3 nucleotide sequence: TGTGCCAGCCGGACGGCCTACGAGCAGTACTTC. Protein sequence: CASRTAYEQYF.

The sample holds a few counts of this clone. The chain joins TRBV30 to TRBJ1-1; D remains ambiguous. This CDR3 spans 15 amino acids. Looked up from germline, CDR1 is GTSNPN and CDR2 is SVGIG (reference sequence). V was cut by 0 bases and J by 4 bases, with 15 bases left in between. Here the CDR3 DNA reads TGTGCCTGGAGTGTAATCTACGGGATGAGCACTGAAGCTTTCTTT. This translates into CAWSVIYGMSTEAFF.

The rearrangement uses TRBV15 and TRBJ1-1, with D hard to call. Looked up from germline, CDR1 is LNHNV and CDR2 is YYDKDF (reference sequence). The CDR3 has 14 amino acids. Deletions cut 0 bases from V and 4 bases from J, with 9 bases between. CDR3 bases: TGTGCCACCAGCAGAGATCAATCATCCACTGAAGCTTTCTTT. Translating it yields CATSRDQSSTEAFF. The full variable domain, in which reference TRBV15 and TRBJ1-1 provide the parts outside the CDR3, is DAMVIQNPRYQVTQFGKPVTLSCSQTLNHNVMYWYQQKSSQAPKLLFHYYDKDFNNEADTPDNFQSRRPNTSFCFLDIRSPGLGDTAMYLCATSRDQSSTEAFFGQGTRLTVV.

The gene calls are TRBV7-9 and TRBJ2-1; 12 bases line up with TRBD2. In germline, CDR1 is SEHNR, CDR2 FQNEAQ (reference sequence). V gave up 5 bases and J gave up 7 bases; unmatched junction bases: 9. The CDR3 is 16 amino acids. The CDR3 bases are TGTGCCAGCAGCCCTACTAGCGGGGGGAAAAAAAATGAGCAGTTCTTC. This codes for CASSPTSGGKKNEQFF.

The chain employs TRBV7-2 and TRBJ2-3; no definite D call. This CDR3 spans 15 amino acids. With 2 bases removed from V and 1 base from J, the gap between germline ends came to 10 bases. Germline V gives CDR1 SGHTA, CDR2 FQGNSA. DNA for the CDR3: TGTGCCAGCAGCTTAAACCCGAGAGGCACAGATACGCAGTATTTT. Translated: CASSLNPRGTDTQYF.

This chain links TRBV12-5 with TRBJ2-1; the match to TRBD2 covers 13 bases. Germline CDR1 LGHNT, CDR2 FRNRAP. The CDR3 is 18 amino acids. Unmatched junction bases numbered 3, after V lost 1 base and J lost 0 bases. The CDR3 DNA reads as TGTGCTAGTGGTTTGGCCGGGACTAGCGGGGCCTCCTACAATGAGCAGTTCTTC. Translated: CASGLAGTSGASYNEQFF.

This clone was counted a few times. The chain uses TRBV4-2 and TRBJ1-2; D ambiguous. CDR1 and CDR2 (germline): LGHNA, YNFKEQ. The CDR3 runs 15 residues. Trimming removed 4 bases at V and 7 bases at J, with 19 bases between. The CDR3 nucleotides are TGTGCCAGCAGCCGGGGAACAGTTCACCGTAGTGGCTACACCTTC. It translates to CASSRGTVHRSGYTF.

The chain employs TRBV19 and TRBJ2-3; maybe TRBD2 (7 bases). CDR1 and CDR2 (germline): LNHDA, SQIVND (reference sequence). The CDR3 runs 17 residues. The V end lost 4 bases, the J end lost 3 bases, and 20 bases lay between the germline ends. CDR3 sequence: CASSRGGAFSGTDTQYF. The CDR3 nucleotides are TGTGCCAGTAGTAGGGGGGGGGCCTTTTCGGGGACAGATACGCAGTATTTT.

V usage is TRBV19 and J usage is TRBJ2-7; D not resolved. This CDR3 is 13 amino acids long. CDR1 and CDR2 from the germline V gene are LNHDA and SQIVND (reference sequence). The V end lost 3 bases, the J end lost 2 bases, and 8 bases lay between the germline ends. CDR3 residues: CASSITDTYEQYF. DNA of the CDR3: TGTGCCAGTAGTATTACAGACACCTACGAGCAGTACTTC.

This clone was picked up a small number of times. The chain employs TRBV6-5 and TRBJ2-1, with D perhaps assigned TRBD1 or TRBD2 (6 bases each). Germline-derived CDR1 and CDR2 are MNHEY and SVGAGI. Trimming pared 6 bases from V and 5 bases from J, leaving 14 bases between. The CDR3 has 14 amino acids. As DNA, the CDR3 is TGTGCCAGCAGAAAAACAGGGAGGAACAATGAGCAGTTCTTC. Amino acid sequence: CASRKTGRNNEQFF.

J is TRBJ2-5 and V is TRBV2; 7 bases align to TRBD1. Trimming removed 9 bases from V and 2 bases from J; junction bases left unmatched: 3. The CDR3 sequence is 12 residues long. CDR1 and CDR2 (germline): SNHLY, FYNNEI. CDR3: CASDRVQETQYF. In DNA form, the CDR3 reads TGTGCCAGTGACAGGGTACAAGAGACCCAGTACTTC.

By share of the sample, this clone is large. The chain carries TRBV5-6 and TRBJ2-1; D gene ambiguous. CDR3 length: 12 residues. Trimming took off 2 bases at V and 7 bases at J, with 7 bases between the two ends. Germline CDR1 reads SGHDT; CDR2 reads YYEEEE. This CDR3 is CASSFNGNEQFF. The CDR3 DNA sequence: TGTGCCAGCAGCTTTAACGGGAATGAGCAGTTCTTC.

The CDR3 loop reads CASSPRQGIAPWCQPQHF. The CDR3 region has the DNA TGTGCCAGCAGCCCCCGACAGGGTATAGCCCCTTGGTGTCAGCCCCAGCATTTT. This sequence joins TRBV11-3 and TRBJ1-5, with 7 bases aligning to TRBD1. This CDR3 region has 18 residues. Germline lookup yields CDR1 SGHNT and CDR2 YENEEA. With V trimmed by 5 bases and J by 6 bases, 19 bases remained unmatched.

The chain links TRBV7-8 to TRBJ2-7, with 7 bases aligning to TRBD1. The CDR3 runs to 15 residues. V was pared by 3 bases and J by 3 bases, with 8 bases of the junction left unmatched. The germline V gene encodes CDR1 SGHVS and CDR2 FQNEAQ. CDR3 in DNA: TGTGCCAGCAGCTTCAACACAGGGGCGGACTACGAGCAGTACTTC. Translated, it gives CASSFNTGADYEQYF.